This note documents a single T cell receptor beta chain sequence. The antigen is not known. These data originate in a study of blood T cells in healthy people across ages. Points from the study as a whole: The study found TCR beta diversity correlated strongly with naive T cell percentage.

The CDR3 spans 16 residues. Germline V CDR1 and CDR2: LGHDT, YNNKEL (reference sequence). V shed 0 bases, J shed 7 bases, and the junction held 6 bases outside the gene matches. Primers used in a second PCR of about 7 to 12 cycles were a sample-barcoded 5' primer and a J-beta primer mix. Every cDNA molecule carried a tag from a template-switch adaptor bearing 12 random nucleotides. TCRdb recomputed calls from the 5' RACE reads with MiXCR, one row per CDR3 protein. The data show approximately 1.5 million distinct CDR3 sequences, 40% to 45% seen once. The chain employs TRBV3-1 and TRBJ1-4; 9 nucleotides align to TRBD1. The sequence derives from a woman between 18 and 29 years old in good health. The sample consisted of blood. The CDR3 DNA reads TGTGCCAGCAGCCAAGAAGGTACAGGGGGCTCTGAAAAACTGTTTTTT. This sequence encodes CASSQEGTGGSEKLFF.